The 10 T cell receptor beta chains below come from one sample, sequenced in a study of CXCR3-negative and CXCR3-positive naive CD8 T cells. 5' RACE with UMI labels generated the TRB cDNA libraries. Reanalyzing the 5' RACE reads, TCRdb keeps one entry per CDR3 protein, without DNA. This sample's table reports approximately 100,000 distinct CDR3 sequences. Whole-study findings and limits: Relative to CXCR3-negative naive cells, CXCR3-positive naive cells had more hydrophobic TRB CDR3s.

These receptors lack a known antigen. Sequenced: naive CXCR3+ CD8+ T cells from blood. Subset noted: CD45RO-CCR7+CD27+CD95- naive CD8+ T cells expressing CXCR3 (TNR3+). These TCRs come from a human donor in good health. Some clones in this sample may be carry-over from other donors' samples.

The gene calls are TRBV18 and TRBJ2-3; TCRdb's D call of TRBD1 is untestable without DNA. Germline CDR1 is KGHSH and CDR2 is LQKENI. The CDR3 spans 15 residues. Here the CDR3 reads CASSGAEETPITQYF.

The chain is built from TRBV5-1 and TRBJ2-2. The germline V gene encodes CDR1 SGHRS and CDR2 YFSETQ. The CDR3 has 13 amino acids. CDR3 in amino acids: CASNLEGTGELFF. Using reference TRBV5-1 and TRBJ2-2 for the parts outside the CDR3, the full variable domain is KAGVTQTPRYLIKTRGQQVTLSCSPISGHRSVSWYQQTPGQGLQFLFEYFSETQRNKGNFPGRFSGRQFSNSRSEMNVSTLELGDSALYLCASNLEGTGELFFGEGSRLTVL.

This rearrangement joins TRBV7-9 to TRBJ2-7; the TRBD1 assignment by TCRdb is unverifiable without DNA. In germline, CDR1 is SEHNR, CDR2 FQNEAQ (reference sequence). CDR3 length: 14 residues. This chain's CDR3 is CASSHDGGIYEQYF.

The gene calls are TRBV7-7 and TRBJ2-5; absent DNA, TCRdb's TRBD1 call cannot be checked. Germline CDR1 is SSHAT and CDR2 is FNYEAQ (reference sequence). The CDR3 is 18 residues long. CDR3 region: CASSEPGSRTGVSETQYF. Full variable domain (missing parts from reference TRBV7-7 and TRBJ2-5): GAGVSQSPRYKVTKRGQDVTLRCDPISSHATLYWYQQALGQGPEFLTYFNYEAQPDKSGLPSDRFSAERPEGSISTLTIQRTEQRDSAMYRCASSEPGSRTGVSETQYFGPGTRLLVL.

The rearrangement links TRBV7-9 to TRBJ1-2; TCRdb lists TRBD1, though no DNA is available to test this call. There are 14 residues in the CDR3. In germline, CDR1 is SEHNR, CDR2 FQNEAQ (reference sequence). CDR3 residues: CASSGSGITYGYTF. Filled out from reference TRBV7-9 and TRBJ1-2, the complete variable domain reads DTGVSQNPRHKITKRGQNVTFRCDPISEHNRLYWYRQTLGQGPEFLTYFQNEAQLEKSRLLSDRFSAERPKGSFSTLEIQRTEQGDSAMYLCASSGSGITYGYTFGSGTRLTVV.

The V gene is TRBV7-9, the J gene TRBJ1-2; TCRdb calls TRBD1, which cannot be checked without DNA. Per the germline V gene, CDR1 is SEHNR and CDR2 is FQNEAQ (reference sequence). The CDR3 sequence is 16 residues long. The chain's CDR3 is CASSPVDRQLNYGYTF.

This CDR3 reads CASSLGPSERTF. This chain joins TRBV7-9 and TRBJ2-7; TCRdb proposes TRBD2, but this gene call is untestable without DNA. Germline CDR1 reads SEHNR; CDR2 reads FQNEAQ (reference sequence). The CDR3 contains 12 residues. The full variable domain, in which reference TRBV7-9 and TRBJ2-7 provide the parts outside the CDR3, is DTGVSQNPRHKITKRGQNVTFRCDPISEHNRLYWYRQTLGQGPEFLTYFQNEAQLEKSRLLSDRFSAERPKGSFSTLEIQRTEQGDSAMYLCASSLGPSERTFGPGTRLTVT.

V is TRBV7-3 and J is TRBJ2-1. There are 15 residues in the CDR3. Germline-derived CDR1 and CDR2 are SGHTA and FQGTGA. CDR3: CASSLMSGAYNEQFF.

The rearrangement uses TRBV7-8 and TRBJ2-7; without DNA, the TCRdb call of TRBD2 cannot be checked. This CDR3 is built from 14 residues. The V gene's germline CDR1 is SGHVS and CDR2 FQNEAQ. The CDR3 reads CASSSGLVRYEQYF. Full variable domain (rest looked up from reference TRBV7-8 and TRBJ2-7): GAGVSQSPRYKVAKRGQDVALRCDPISGHVSLFWYQQALGQGPEFLTYFQNEAQLDKSGLPSDRFFAERPEGSVSTLKIQRTQQEDSAVYLCASSSGLVRYEQYFGPGTRLTVT.

V usage is TRBV12-3 or TRBV12-4 and J usage is TRBJ2-5; absent DNA, TCRdb's TRBD2 call cannot be checked. This CDR3 has 15 amino acids. CDR3 sequence: CASSLGLEGLQTQYF.